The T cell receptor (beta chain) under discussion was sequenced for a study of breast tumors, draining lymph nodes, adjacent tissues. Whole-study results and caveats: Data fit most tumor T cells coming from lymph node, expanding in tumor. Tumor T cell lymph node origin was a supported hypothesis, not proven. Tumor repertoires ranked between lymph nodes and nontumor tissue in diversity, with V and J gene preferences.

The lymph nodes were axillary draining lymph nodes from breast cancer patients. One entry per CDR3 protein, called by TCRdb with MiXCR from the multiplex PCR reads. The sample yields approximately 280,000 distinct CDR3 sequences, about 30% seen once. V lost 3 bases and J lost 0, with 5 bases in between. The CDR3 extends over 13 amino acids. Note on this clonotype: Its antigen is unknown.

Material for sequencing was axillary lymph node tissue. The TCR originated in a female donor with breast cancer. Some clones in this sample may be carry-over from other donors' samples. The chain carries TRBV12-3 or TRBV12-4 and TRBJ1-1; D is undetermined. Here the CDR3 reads CASSFLVNTEAFF. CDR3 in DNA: TGTGCCAGCAGTTTTCTCGTGAACACTGAAGCTTTCTTT.